Presented here are 18 T cell receptor beta chains from one specimen sequenced in a study (dated by TCRdb to the mid-2010s). The library was produced with RT-PCR. Sequencing used an Illumina MiSeq. TCRdb reanalyzed the raw reads on its own, using fastp at Q25 for trimming and MiXCR for clone calling, and kept in-frame beta chains. Rows with one shared CDR3 protein collapse into an entry with the most common genes and DNA. In all, the sample holds 550,000 to 750,000 distinct CDR3 sequences, and 13% to 15% of those were seen once. Of the sample, about 3.9% is held by the ten largest clones. The sequenced sample was memory CD4+ T cells from blood. The receptors shown here come from a female donor in good health, serving as a healthy control.

There are a few counts of this clonotype. The gene calls are TRBV5-1 and TRBJ2-1; 8 bases align to TRBD2. The trim removed 3 bases at V and 4 bases at J, leaving 3 bases unmatched. This CDR3 is 14 amino acids long. Looked up from germline, CDR1 is SGHRS and CDR2 is YFSETQ. In DNA form, the CDR3 reads TGCGCCAGCAGCTCGTCGGGAGGGTACAATGAGCAGTTCTTC. Amino acids: CASSSSGGYNEQFF.

This clonotype has a count of ten or more. This chain joins TRBV20-1 and TRBJ2-1, with D uncertain. Germline loops: CDR1 DFQATT, CDR2 SNEGSKA (reference sequence). There are 14 residues in the CDR3. V lost 0 bases and J lost 4, with 10 bases in between. The CDR3 region is CSARDRLGYNEQFF. The CDR3 nucleotides read TGCAGTGCTAGAGATCGACTCGGGTACAATGAGCAGTTCTTC.

This clonotype was counted between two and nine times. Here the CDR3 reads CSARPGQETQYF. DNA for the CDR3: TGCAGTGCTAGGCCAGGGCAAGAGACCCAGTACTTC. The chain couples TRBV20-1 to TRBJ2-5; D is perhaps TRBD1 (5 bases). This CDR3 has 12 residues. The germline CDR1 and CDR2 sequences are DFQATT and SNEGSKA (reference sequence). Trimming removed 3 bases at V and 2 bases at J, with 7 bases between.

This clonotype has more than one count but fewer than ten. The chain employs TRBV3-1 and TRBJ1-4, with D unresolved. This CDR3 spans 14 amino acids. The V end lost 1 base, the J end lost 8 bases, and 11 bases lay between the germline ends. Germline V gene sequence: CDR1 LGHDT, CDR2 YNNKEL (reference sequence). CDR3 region: CASSQVTGGEKLFF. DNA for the CDR3: TGTGCCAGCAGCCAAGTGACGGGAGGGGAAAAACTGTTTTTT. Full variable domain (missing parts from reference TRBV3-1 and TRBJ1-4): DTAVSQTPKYLVTQMGNDKSIKCEQNLGHDTMYWYKQDSKKFLKIMFSYNNKELIINETVPNRFSPKSPDKAHLNLHINSLELGDSAVYFCASSQVTGGEKLFFGSGTQLSVL.

The table lists this clonotype with many counts. The chain uses TRBV7-2 and TRBJ2-5, with D unresolved. CDR3 length equals 11 residues. The germline V and J ends were trimmed by 0 bases and 4 bases, with 0 bases remaining between them. Per germline, CDR1 SGHTA and CDR2 FQGNSA. For the CDR3, the DNA is TGTGCCAGCAGCTTAGCAGAGACCCAGTACTTC. Its protein is CASSLAETQYF.

This clonotype was found a few times. V and J are TRBV4-2 and TRBJ2-2; TRBD1 is a possible D gene (5 bases). The CDR3 is made up of 16 amino acids. Germline V gene lookup returns CDR1 LGHNA and CDR2 YNFKEQ. V shed 4 bases and J shed 3 bases, with 15 bases lying between them. The CDR3 DNA is TGTGCCAGCAGCCCCTCCGGACAAGCCGACACCGGGGAGCTGTTTTTT. It is translated as CASSPSGQADTGELFF.

The chain recombines TRBV2 with TRBJ2-7, with 9 bases matching TRBD1. Germline loops: CDR1 SNHLY, CDR2 FYNNEI. The V segment lost 6 bases and the J segment 4 bases; nucleotides outside the gene matches: 10. CDR3 length: 15 amino acids. CDR3 sequence: CASRDPGQGVYEQYF. The CDR3 DNA sequence: TGTGCCAGCAGGGATCCGGGACAGGGAGTGTACGAGCAGTACTTC. The whole variable domain, filled in from reference TRBV2 and TRBJ2-7, reads EPEVTQTPSHQVTQMGQEVILRCVPISNHLYFYWYRQILGQKVEFLVSFYNNEISEKSEIFDDQFSVERPDGSNFTLKIRSTKLEDSAMYFCASRDPGQGVYEQYFGPGTRLTVT.

V and J are TRBV24-1 and TRBJ2-3; D is uncertain. The CDR3 is made up of 17 amino acids. The V end was cut by 0 bases, the J end by 0 bases, with 12 bases between. CDR1 is KGHDR, CDR2 SFDVKD, per germline. The CDR3 sequence: CATSDLTLTSSTDTQYF. In DNA form, the CDR3 reads TGTGCCACCAGTGATTTGACACTCACCTCTAGCACAGATACGCAGTATTTT.

This clonotype has a single count. CDR3 sequence (DNA): TGTGCCAGTAGTATGAAGGGAAGGAATGAGCAGTTCTTC. Amino acid sequence: CASSMKGRNEQFF. The chain uses TRBV19 and TRBJ2-1, with unresolved D. V shed 3 bases and J shed 7 bases, with 10 bases lying between them. CDR3 length: 13 residues. Germline V gene sequence: CDR1 LNHDA, CDR2 SQIVND (reference sequence).

This chain connects TRBV15 to TRBJ1-4; TRBD1 agrees at 9 bases. Germline V gene data show CDR1 as LNHNV and CDR2 as YYDKDF (reference sequence). The CDR3 contains 16 residues. V was clipped by 2 bases and J by 4 bases; unmatched bases: 5. The CDR3 DNA reads TGTGCCACCAGCAGACCTGGGGGACAGGGTAATGAAAAACTGTTTTTT. Translating it yields CATSRPGGQGNEKLFF.

There are many counts of this clonotype. The CDR3 nucleotides are TGTGCCAGCAGCTTAGGGGGAGCGGGAGCTTACGAGCAGTACTTC. It is translated as CASSLGGAGAYEQYF. This chain links TRBV7-2 with TRBJ2-7; 8 positions match TRBD2. The germline V gene has CDR1 SGHTA and CDR2 FQGNSA. The CDR3 runs 15 residues. The J segment lost 4 bases and the V segment lost 1 base, leaving 6 bases of the junction unmatched.

The chain carries TRBV12-3 or TRBV12-4 and TRBJ2-1; 12 bases align to TRBD1. V shed 3 bases and J 10 bases; nucleotides not matched to a gene: 10. The CDR3 loop spans 16 amino acids. The CDR3 coding sequence is TGTGCCAGCAGTTTTGCGCGGGACAGGGGGCTTCGGGAGCAGTTCTTC. The encoded protein is CASSFARDRGLREQFF.

The chain joins TRBV6-5 to TRBJ1-4, with TRBD1 identical over 8 bases. This CDR3 is built from 14 residues. The junction had 8 bases not matched to a gene; V was cut back by 6 bases and J by 8 bases. In germline, CDR1 is MNHEY, CDR2 SVGAGI. The CDR3 DNA reads as TGTGCCAGCAGCCAACTGACAGGGGTGGAAAAACTGTTTTTT. It yields the protein CASSQLTGVEKLFF.

This clonotype was counted ten times or more. V gene TRBV6-5 combines with J gene TRBJ1-1; D not certain. V lost 6 bases to trimming and J lost 0 bases, with 11 bases between them. This CDR3 has 14 amino acids. Germline CDR1 MNHEY, CDR2 SVGAGI. This CDR3 reads CASRMTFMNTEAFF. As DNA, the CDR3 is TGTGCCAGCAGGATGACATTCATGAACACTGAAGCTTTCTTT.

A few counts support this clonotype. This chain uses TRBV12-3 or TRBV12-4 with TRBJ2-7; TRBD1 aligns across 7 bases. This CDR3 region has 17 residues. J lost 2 bases, V lost 5 bases, and 15 bases had no gene match. The CDR3 DNA is TGTGCCAGCAGTCCCAGGCCCCCGGGACAGACAACCTACGAGCAGTACTTC. This gives the protein CASSPRPPGQTTYEQYF.

This clonotype was recorded at least ten times. The rearrangement uses TRBV5-1 and TRBJ2-1, with D perhaps TRBD2 (5 bases). V was cut by 7 bases and J by 1 base, with 15 bases left in between. Germline CDR1 SGHRS, CDR2 YFSETQ. CDR3 length: 15 amino acids. The CDR3 region has the DNA TGCGCCAGCGCAGCTGGAGGCGGTTCCTACAATGAGCAGTTCTTC. Its protein is CASAAGGGSYNEQFF.

This clonotype was seen a handful of times. This chain joins TRBV9 and TRBJ2-5; no clear D. The germline gives CDR1 SGDLS, CDR2 YYNGEE. Trimming pared 0 bases from V and 4 bases from J, leaving 7 bases between. This CDR3 comprises 13 residues. The CDR3 here is CASSVAPGETQYF. DNA of the CDR3: TGTGCCAGCAGCGTAGCTCCCGGAGAGACCCAGTACTTC.

The rearrangement joins TRBV5-1 to TRBJ2-1; 12 bases align to TRBD2. Germline V gene lookup returns CDR1 SGHRS and CDR2 YFSETQ. Unmatched junction bases numbered 8, after V lost 0 bases and J lost 13 bases. The CDR3 contains 15 residues. The CDR3 reads CASSLGLAGAQYQFF. The CDR3 DNA sequence: TGCGCCAGCAGCTTGGGACTAGCGGGGGCCCAGTATCAGTTCTTC.